The clone carrying this T cell receptor beta chain was counted between two and nine times. This specimen belongs to a study of regulatory T cells in long-lasting Graves disease. V was clipped by 5 bases and J by 1 base, with 12 bases between them. CDR3 length: 15 residues. Germline assignment: CDR1 SGHNT and CDR2 YENEEA. Arm-PCR of CDR3 regions and iRepertoire HTBI primers were the basis on which TCR beta libraries were built. MiXCR, applied by TCRdb to the multiplex PCR reads, yields one record per CDR3 protein. This sample has 680,000 or so distinct CDR3 sequences, with around 17% found just once. Time point meaning: newly diagnosed GD, antithyroid drugs for less than 3 months. The TCR library used RNA extracted from PBMCs. In addition, the sample was reused for a study of T cells in Graves' hyperthyroidism and ophthalmopathy.

The TCR originated in a young woman with Graves disease. Sample: peripheral blood mononuclear cells (PBMCs), taken at new diagnosis, from a patient treated with antithyroid drugs. The rearrangement joins TRBV11-3 to TRBJ2-1, with D hard to call. The CDR3 bases are TGTGCCAGCAGCGACCCGGCTAGGTCCTACAATGAGCAGTTCTTC. Translated, it gives CASSDPARSYNEQFF.